A selection of T cell receptor beta chains follows, all from one sample in a study of molecular identifiers for immune sequencing clone quantification. TCRdb itself ran the PCR reads through MiXCR, one entry per CDR3 protein. Of 300,000 to 400,000 distinct CDR3 sequences in the sample, about 20% were seen once. The sample was naive CD8+ T cells from blood, with Jurkat cell RNA spiked in. The source of these receptors is a human donor in good health. Some libraries in this study had Jurkat cell RNA spiked in. Both conserved end residues are part of each CDR3. The order of the fields is J gene, CDR3 length, D gene, V gene, clone size, CDR3 protein, CDR3 DNA. D genes are given only for firm matches. Clone size is not always given. Where it is, it says once, few, many or a class for expanded clones.

J: TRBJ1-5
length: 16
D: -
V: TRBV3-2
size: -
CDR3: CASSRVREYSNQPQHF
DNA: TGTGCCAGCAGCCGTGTCAGGGAATATAGCAATCAGCCCCAGCATTTT

J: TRBJ2-7
length: 11
D: -
V: TRBV29-1
size: many
CDR3: CSVGDTYEQYF
DNA: TGCAGCGTTGGGGACACCTACGAGCAGTACTTC

J: TRBJ2-5
length: 16
D: TRBD1
V: TRBV29-1
size: few
CDR3: CSVEDLRGQGKETQYF
DNA: TGCAGCGTTGAAGATCTTAGGGGACAGGGAAAAGAGACCCAGTACTTC

J: TRBJ2-1
length: 16
D: -
V: TRBV6-5
size: few
CDR3: CASSYSFGSNNNEQFF
DNA: TGTGCCAGCAGTTACTCGTTCGGGAGTAATAACAATGAGCAGTTCTTC

J: TRBJ2-7
length: 16
D: -
V: TRBV7-2
size: many
CDR3: CASSVRRRGNTYEQYF
DNA: TGTGCCAGCAGCGTAAGGAGGAGGGGAAATACCTACGAGCAGTACTTC

J: TRBJ2-3
length: 15
D: -
V: TRBV5-1
size: many
CDR3: CASSEAPLGTDTQYF
DNA: TGCGCCAGCAGCGAAGCCCCTCTGGGCACAGATACGCAGTATTTT

J: TRBJ2-7
length: 12
D: -
V: TRBV20-1
size: many
CDR3: CSARQGRGEQYF
DNA: TGCAGTGCGAGACAGGGGCGGGGGGAGCAGTACTTC

J: TRBJ2-6
length: 17
D: -
V: TRBV19
size: many
CDR3: CASSILPPNSGANVLTF
DNA: TGTGCCAGTAGTATATTACCACCTAACTCTGGGGCCAACGTCCTGACTTTC

J: TRBJ1-3
length: 16
D: TRBD1
V: TRBV19
size: many
CDR3: CASSPPPGQGAYTIYF
DNA: TGTGCCAGTAGTCCTCCTCCGGGACAGGGGGCATACACCATATATTTT

J: TRBJ1-5
length: 14
D: -
V: TRBV27
size: few
CDR3: CASRNAGGNQPQHF
DNA: TGTGCCAGCAGGAACGCAGGGGGCAATCAGCCCCAGCATTTT

J: TRBJ2-5
length: 13
D: TRBD1
V: TRBV4-3
size: many
CDR3: CATGQDVGETQYF
DNA: TGCGCCACCGGACAGGACGTGGGGGAGACCCAGTACTTC

J: TRBJ2-5
length: 15
D: -
V: TRBV6-2/TRBV6-3
size: -
CDR3: CASSYRGAGGETQYF
DNA: TGTGCCAGCAGTTATCGGGGGGCAGGGGGAGAGACCCAGTACTTC

J: TRBJ1-1
length: 14
D: -
V: TRBV4-1
size: many
CDR3: CASSPTFYNTEAFF
DNA: TGCGCCAGCAGCCCCACCTTTTATAACACTGAAGCTTTCTTT

J: TRBJ2-1
length: 16
D: -
V: TRBV4-3
size: -
CDR3: CASSQDLLGAANEQFF
DNA: TGCGCCAGCAGCCAAGATCTATTGGGGGCCGCGAATGAGCAGTTCTTC

J: TRBJ2-7
length: 17
D: TRBD1
V: TRBV19
size: -
CDR3: CASSIGAGTGGKYEQYF
DNA: TGTGCCAGTAGTATCGGTGCCGGGACAGGGGGAAAGTACGAGCAGTACTTC

J: TRBJ1-1
length: 14
D: -
V: TRBV7-6
size: many
CDR3: CASSLEVMNTEAFF
DNA: TGTGCCAGCAGCTTAGAAGTGATGAACACTGAAGCTTTCTTT

J: TRBJ2-1
length: 13
D: -
V: TRBV7-9
size: many
CDR3: CASSLVVVNEQFF
DNA: TGTGCCAGCAGCTTAGTAGTTGTCAATGAGCAGTTCTTC

J: TRBJ2-7
length: 15
D: TRBD2
V: TRBV5-4
size: few
CDR3: CASSTFSGRADEQYF
DNA: TGTGCCAGCAGCACCTTTAGCGGGAGGGCCGACGAGCAGTACTTC

J: TRBJ2-2
length: 13
D: -
V: TRBV7-9
size: many
CDR3: CASSPTITGELFF
DNA: TGTGCCAGCAGCCCGACTATCACCGGTGAGCTGTTTTTT